Listed here are 5 T cell receptor beta chains from one sample, sequenced in a study of cytomegalovirus exposure and HLA in healthy donors. PCR used 60 Vbeta primers and 13 Jbeta primers. Using immunoSEQ multiplex PCR, the repertoire was profiled, and TCRdb retains in-frame clones only, with some absent. The sample includes roughly 130,000 clones, 75% to 90% seen only once; the top ten take less than 2.5%. Sample: PBMCs. The receptors derive from a man aged 25-45 years in good health and CMV-seronegative.

V is TRBV11-3 and J is TRBJ2-2, with D maybe TRBD1 (6 bases). The V gene's germline CDR1 is SGHNT and CDR2 YENEEA. The CDR3 length is 15 residues. The V end lost 5 bases, the J end lost 7 bases, and 17 bases lay between the germline ends. The CDR3 sequence: CASSTTGFQHGELFF. Here the CDR3 DNA reads TGTGCCAGCAGCACCACAGGGTTCCAACACGGGGAGCTGTTTTTT.

This chain connects TRBV6-5 to TRBJ2-7, with TRBD1 identical over 7 bases. After removal of 6 bases from V and 0 bases from J, the junction contained 8 bases not matched to a gene. Per germline, CDR1 MNHEY and CDR2 SVGAGI. CDR3 size: 15 residues. CDR3: CASRSGTAYSYEQYF. DNA for the CDR3: TGTGCCAGCAGGTCCGGGACAGCTTACTCCTACGAGCAGTACTTC.

This clone occurred once. The V and J genes are TRBV19 and TRBJ1-5, with 7 bases matching TRBD1. The CDR3 spans 15 residues. Germline values: CDR1 LNHDA, CDR2 SQIVND (reference sequence). The J segment lost 0 bases and the V segment lost 7 bases, leaving 6 bases of the junction unmatched. This chain's CDR3 is CASNRDSYSNQPQHF. In DNA, the CDR3 is TGTGCCAGTAATAGGGACAGCTATAGCAATCAGCCCCAGCATTTT.

The rearrangement joins TRBV5-4 to TRBJ2-7, with TRBD2 matching over 8 bases. The CDR3 runs to 14 residues. Germline CDR1 is SGHNT and CDR2 is YYREEE (reference sequence). V shed 7 bases and J 2 bases; nucleotides not matched to a gene: 8. The CDR3 spells CASPGGGTTYEQYF. The CDR3 coding sequence is TGTGCCAGCCCCGGGGGGGGGACAACCTACGAGCAGTACTTC. The full variable domain, with the rest looked up from reference TRBV5-4 and TRBJ2-7, is ETGVTQSPTHLIKTRGQQVTLRCSSQSGHNTVSWYQQALGQGPQFIFQYYREEENGRGNFPPRFSGLQFPNYSSELNVNALELDDSALYLCASPGGGTTYEQYFGPGTRLTVT.

V gene TRBV6-5 combines with J gene TRBJ2-3, with 8 bases lining up with TRBD2. V was pared by 0 bases and J by 5 bases, with 7 bases of the junction left unmatched. From germline, CDR1 is MNHEY and CDR2 SVGAGI. The CDR3 has 16 residues. The CDR3 region is CASSYSASGLIDTQYF. The CDR3 coding sequence is TGTGCCAGCAGTTACTCGGCTAGCGGGTTAATAGATACGCAGTATTTT.